This T cell receptor beta chain was profiled in a study of blood T cell repertoires in COVID-19. Across the study: Acute and convalescent COVID-19 specimens originated in the United States, Italy and Spain. PBMCs, B-cell-depleted T cells, or T cells were the source of the cDNA or gDNA that made up the material.

The V gene's germline CDR1 is SGHVS and CDR2 FNYEAQ. The ends were cut back, 1 base at V and 5 bases at J, with 14 bases in the middle. This CDR3 is built from 15 residues. In the original workflow: By means of reference gene primer amplification, nucleated cell counts were estimated. Here immunoSEQ multiplex PCR was the method, and the copy in TCRdb shows in-frame clones only, minus some. The DNA was the basis for D and trimming; V, J and clone size are from that table. The sample shows around 240,000 clones, roughly 88% of them seen only once. The receptor comes from a woman between 40 and 55 years old who had recovered from COVID-19. The V and J genes are TRBV7-6 and TRBJ2-5; the D gene is possibly TRBD2 (5 bases). The sample taken for sequencing was peripheral blood. CDR3 region: CASSLGGRDGETQYF. The DNA for the CDR3 is TGTGCCAGCAGCTTAGGTGGTCGGGATGGGGAGACCCAGTACTTC.